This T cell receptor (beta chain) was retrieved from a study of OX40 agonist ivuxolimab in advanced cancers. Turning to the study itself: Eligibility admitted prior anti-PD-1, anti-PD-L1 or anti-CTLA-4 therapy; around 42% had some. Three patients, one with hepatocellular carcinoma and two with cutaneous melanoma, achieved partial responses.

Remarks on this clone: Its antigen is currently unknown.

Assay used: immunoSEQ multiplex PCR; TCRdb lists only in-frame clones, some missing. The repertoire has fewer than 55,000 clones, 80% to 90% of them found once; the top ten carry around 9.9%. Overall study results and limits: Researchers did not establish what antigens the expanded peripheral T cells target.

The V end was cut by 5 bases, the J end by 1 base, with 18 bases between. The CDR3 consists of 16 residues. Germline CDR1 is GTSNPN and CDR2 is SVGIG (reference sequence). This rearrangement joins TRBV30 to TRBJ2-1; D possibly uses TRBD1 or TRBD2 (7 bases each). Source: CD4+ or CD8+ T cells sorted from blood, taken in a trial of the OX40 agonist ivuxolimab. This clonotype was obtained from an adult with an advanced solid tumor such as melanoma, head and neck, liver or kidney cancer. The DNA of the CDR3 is TGTGCCTGGCACGCCCCAGGGGGGGAATCCTACAATGAGCAGTTCTTC. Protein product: CAWHAPGGESYNEQFF. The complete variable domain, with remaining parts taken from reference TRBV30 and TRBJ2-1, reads SQTIHQWPATLVQPVGSPLSLECTVEGTSNPNLYWYRQAAGRGLQLLFYSVGIGQISSEVPQNLSASRPQDRQFILSSKKLLLSDSGFYLCAWHAPGGESYNEQFFGPGTRLTVL.